These T cell receptor beta chains were read from a single sample in a study of regulatory T cells in long-lasting Graves disease. TCRdb itself ran the multiplex PCR reads through MiXCR, one entry per CDR3 protein. The sample has hundreds of thousands of distinct CDR3 sequences, 16% seen once. Separately, the same data were catalogued under a study of T cells in Graves' hyperthyroidism and ophthalmopathy.

Sample: peripheral blood mononuclear cells (PBMCs), taken at new diagnosis, from a patient treated with antithyroid drugs. These receptors were taken from a woman aged 40 to 65 with Graves disease. Both conserved end residues are part of each CDR3. A D gene is named only where the DNA matches it firmly. The size of a clone is reported for some rows only, either as once, few or many, or as a class for expanded clones.

J,size,length,D,V,CDR3,DNA
TRBJ1-2,few,16,-,TRBV7-9,CASSLALDSPNYGYTF,TGTGCCAGCAGCTTAGCGCTCGACAGCCCTAACTATGGCTACACCTTC
TRBJ2-7,many,15,TRBD1,TRBV5-1,CASSQDGTGPREQYF,TGCGCCAGCAGCCAAGACGGGACAGGGCCTCGCGAGCAGTACTTC
TRBJ2-1,few,16,TRBD1,TRBV20-1,CSATSQGPTPRNEQFF,TGCAGTGCTACCTCACAGGGGCCAACCCCTCGCAATGAGCAGTTCTTC
TRBJ2-3,few,13,-,TRBV6-2/TRBV6-3,CASSSRPWDTQYF,TGTGCCAGCAGTTCCAGACCTTGGGATACGCAGTATTTT
TRBJ1-6,many,15,-,TRBV12-3/TRBV12-4,CASSLNQGYNSPLHF,TGTGCCAGCAGTTTAAATCAGGGGTACAATTCACCCCTCCACTTT
TRBJ2-5,few,12,-,TRBV29-1,CSVVGRGETQYF,TGCAGCGTTGTGGGGCGGGGAGAGACCCAGTACTTC
TRBJ1-2,few,13,-,TRBV7-8,CASSGRGVYGYTF,TGTGCCAGCAGCGGGCGAGGGGTCTATGGCTACACCTTC
TRBJ2-5,many,11,-,TRBV3-1,CASRNWETQYF,TGTGCCAGCAGGAATTGGGAGACCCAGTACTTC
TRBJ2-5,many,12,-,TRBV28,CASSSSLETQYF,TGTGCCAGCAGCTCGTCGCTTGAGACCCAGTACTTC
TRBJ1-5,-,15,-,TRBV9,CASSVGGVGNQPQHF,TGTGCCAGCAGCGTAGGAGGGGTAGGCAATCAGCCCCAGCATTTT
TRBJ2-7,few,16,TRBD2,TRBV12-3/TRBV12-4,CASSLEASGGLYEQYF,TGTGCCAGCAGTTTAGAAGCTAGCGGGGGTCTATACGAGCAGTACTTC
TRBJ1-1,many,14,-,TRBV29-1,CSVVGHGGNTEAFF,TGCAGCGTTGTAGGTCACGGTGGGAACACTGAAGCTTTCTTT
TRBJ1-1,many,13,-,TRBV7-9,CASSPPGVVEAFF,TGTGCCAGCAGCCCCCCAGGGGTAGTTGAAGCTTTCTTT
TRBJ1-4,few,15,TRBD1,TRBV10-3,CAISEGRTGFEKLFF,TGTGCCATCAGTGAGGGCCGGACAGGATTTGAAAAACTGTTTTTT
TRBJ1-5,-,17,TRBD1,TRBV2,CASSPGQGVWGNQPQHF,TGTGCCAGCAGCCCGGGACAGGGGGTTTGGGGCAATCAGCCCCAGCATTTT
TRBJ2-7,many,11,-,TRBV20-1,CSARRSYEQYF,TGCAGTGCCCGCCGGAGCTACGAGCAGTACTTC
TRBJ1-4,many,15,-,TRBV20-1,CSARKDLGANEKLFF,TGCAGTGCTAGAAAGGATTTGGGAGCAAATGAAAAACTGTTTTTT
TRBJ2-3,-,15,-,TRBV6-1,CATRILGGYTDTQYF,TGTGCCACCCGAATTCTTGGAGGTTACACAGATACGCAGTATTTT
TRBJ1-4,many,14,-,TRBV20-1,CSAREEAGREKLFF,TGCAGTGCTAGAGAGGAGGCAGGTCGGGAAAAACTGTTTTTT
TRBJ2-7,-,14,TRBD2,TRBV5-1,CASSAGLAGDEQYF,TGTGCCAGCAGCGCCGGACTAGCGGGGGACGAGCAGTACTTC
TRBJ2-7,-,15,TRBD2,TRBV6-5,CASSYSGSGDYEQYF,TGTGCCAGCAGTTACTCGGGTAGCGGGGACTACGAGCAGTACTTC
TRBJ1-3,-,15,TRBD1,TRBV3-1,CASSGTAGSGNTIYF,TGTGCCAGCAGCGGGACAGCCGGCTCTGGAAACACCATATATTTT
TRBJ2-3,-,15,TRBD2,TRBV28,CASINGGGHWDTQYF,TGTGCCAGCATCAACGGCGGGGGGCACTGGGATACGCAGTATTTT
TRBJ2-1,-,13,TRBD2,TRBV6-1,CASSYSGANEQFF,TGTGCCAGCAGCTATAGCGGGGCTAATGAGCAGTTCTTC
TRBJ1-2,few,14,-,TRBV6-1,CASSKPDRYYGYTF,TGTGCCAGCAGTAAACCGGACAGATACTATGGCTACACCTTC
TRBJ1-2,many,14,-,TRBV28,CASSVSRDLFGYTF,TGTGCCAGCAGTGTGTCCAGGGATCTATTTGGCTACACCTTC
TRBJ1-3,few,13,-,TRBV7-9,CASSEETGNTIYF,TGTGCCAGCAGTGAGGAGACGGGAAACACCATATATTTT
TRBJ2-1,many,12,TRBD2,TRBV2,CASSDAGVEQFF,TGTGCCAGCAGTGACGCGGGGGTTGAGCAGTTCTTC
TRBJ1-1,many,14,-,TRBV6-1,CASRSEEGNTEAFF,TGTGCCAGCCGGAGTGAGGAGGGGAACACTGAAGCTTTCTTT
TRBJ2-3,many,13,-,TRBV5-1,CASSFGSQDTQYF,TGCGCCAGCAGCTTCGGCAGTCAAGATACGCAGTATTTT
TRBJ2-1,few,13,TRBD2,TRBV12-3/TRBV12-4,CASTLGGSNEQFF,TGTGCCAGCACCTTGGGGGGGAGCAATGAGCAGTTCTTC
TRBJ1-1,many,15,-,TRBV12-3/TRBV12-4,CASSPFGGAGTEAFF,TGTGCCAGCAGTCCCTTTGGAGGGGCGGGCACTGAAGCTTTCTTT
TRBJ2-1,once,14,-,TRBV4-1,CASSPVGTSLEQFF,TGCGCCAGCAGCCCCGTGGGAACTAGCCTAGAGCAGTTCTTC
TRBJ2-2,-,16,-,TRBV4-1,CASSQVNRVGTGELFF,TGCGCCAGCAGCCAAGTAAACAGGGTGGGCACCGGGGAGCTGTTTTTT
TRBJ2-1,many,16,-,TRBV9,CASSVDPGTSYNEQFF,TGTGCCAGCAGCGTAGATCCGGGGACCTCCTACAATGAGCAGTTCTTC
TRBJ1-5,-,14,TRBD1,TRBV27,CASSSAGGSQPQHF,TGTGCCAGCAGTTCCGCAGGGGGGAGTCAGCCCCAGCATTTT
TRBJ2-7,many,16,-,TRBV5-1,CASSLEGGSGLYEQYF,TGCGCCAGCAGCTTGGAAGGCGGTTCTGGTCTCTACGAGCAGTACTTC
TRBJ2-2,few,16,-,TRBV27,CASSFLGGGSTGELFF,TGTGCCAGCAGTTTCCTCGGGGGCGGTAGCACCGGGGAGCTGTTTTTT